A single sample is the source of the 3 T cell receptor beta chains below, sequenced in a study of regulatory T cells in long-lasting Graves disease. Construction of the TCR beta libraries employed iRepertoire HTBI primers in conjunction with Arm-PCR of CDR3 regions. From the multiplex PCR reads, TCRdb called clonotypes with MiXCR, one entry per CDR3 protein. In the table there are some 410,000 distinct CDR3 sequences, around 15% of which are singletons. As to time point: newly diagnosed GD, antithyroid drugs for less than 3 months. RNA extracted from PBMCs served as the sequencing template. This same sample was also part of a study on T cells in Graves' hyperthyroidism and ophthalmopathy.

The sequencing used peripheral blood mononuclear cells (PBMCs), collected at new diagnosis, from a patient treated with antithyroid drugs. Receptors originate from a woman aged 25 to 39 with Graves disease.

This clonotype was observed a handful of times. V is TRBV20-1 and J is TRBJ2-4; D possibly matches TRBD1 or TRBD2 (5 bases each). V was trimmed by 1 base and J by 6 bases, leaving 16 bases between them. The CDR3 totals 15 residues. Germline CDR1 and CDR2: DFQATT and SNEGSKA (reference sequence). CDR3 DNA: TGCAGTGCTAGAGTTCCCCTAAGGGGACGAAACATTCAGTACTTC. Translated, it gives CSARVPLRGRNIQYF.

This clonotype was seen at least ten times. V usage is TRBV28 and J usage is TRBJ2-3, with 9 bases matching TRBD2. The CDR3 loop spans 16 amino acids. Germline V CDR1 and CDR2: MDHEN, SYDVKM. Trimming at V came to 6 bases and at J to 2 bases, leaving 9 bases not matched to a gene. The CDR3 loop reads CASRSNSGSPTDTQYF. The CDR3 nucleotides are TGTGCCAGCAGATCAAATAGCGGGAGTCCCACAGATACGCAGTATTTT.

V usage is TRBV7-2 and J usage is TRBJ1-2; possible D gene TRBD1, 6 bases. The CDR3 is 12 amino acids. Trimming pared 4 bases from V and 8 bases from J, leaving 11 bases between. CDR1 SGHTA and CDR2 FQGNSA come from the germline V gene. The CDR3 region has the DNA TGTGCCAGCAGCTCCAACAGGGAGGGCTACACCTTC. Encoded protein: CASSSNREGYTF.